This TCR beta chain was recovered during a study of blood T cell repertoires in COVID-19. Study background: Acute-phase and convalescent COVID-19 samples originated in the United States, Italy and Spain. In each case, the material was cDNA or gDNA derived from T cells, B-cell-depleted T cells, or PBMCs.

In the original analysis: Amplification with reference gene primers provided the estimates of nucleated cell counts. Method: immunoSEQ multiplex PCR; TCRdb's copy keeps in-frame clones and lacks some. That table furnishes V, J and clone size, whereas the DNA furnished D and trimming. The sample lists approximately 190,000 clones; approximately 82% were seen once. The trim removed 5 bases at V and 8 bases at J, leaving 11 bases unmatched. This CDR3 has 15 residues. Germline V gives CDR1 SEHNR, CDR2 FQNEAQ (reference sequence). The receptor's source is a human donor with acute or convalescent COVID-19. The donor label of this sample is uncertain. Sequenced input: peripheral blood. This chain uses TRBV7-9 with TRBJ2-1, with 8 bases that match TRBD2. CDR3 in amino acids: CASSPSGGLLDEQFF. CDR3 sequence (DNA): TGTGCCAGCAGCCCGAGCGGGGGCCTCTTGGATGAGCAGTTCTTC.